The 15 T cell receptor beta chains given below trace back to one sample, sequenced in a study of CD8 T cells in ankylosing spondylitis. MiXCR, applied by TCRdb to the 5' RACE reads, yields one record per CDR3 protein. The data show about 300,000 distinct CDR3 sequences, around a tenth seen once. The sample taken for sequencing was blood, either unsorted or a sorted T cell fraction (not recorded which). The origin of the receptors is a female donor with ankylosing spondylitis or in good health (not recorded which).

This clonotype was picked up a small number of times. The gene calls are TRBV28 and TRBJ2-7; TRBD1 might be the D (6 bases). Trimming pared 5 bases from V and 0 bases from J, leaving 20 bases between. In germline, CDR1 is MDHEN, CDR2 SYDVKM. CDR3 length: 17 residues. The CDR3 DNA follows: TGTGCCAGCAGTAAGGCAGGCGAGGGGGTGTCCTCCTACGAGCAGTACTTC. Translated, it gives CASSKAGEGVSSYEQYF.

As concerns this clonotype: One junction end does not reproduce the germline sequence, and a read error may be involved. CDR3 sequence reads: CTSITPAGGTYEQYF. CDR3 in DNA: TGTACCAGCATCACACCAGCGGGAGGTACCTACGAGCAGTACTTC. The genes are TRBV5-6 and TRBJ2-7, with 9 bases aligning to TRBD2. The CDR3 contains 15 residues. Germline values: CDR1 SGHDT, CDR2 YYEEEE.

This clonotype was counted ten times or more. J is TRBJ2-1 and V is TRBV5-1; D may be TRBD2 (5 bases). The germline CDR1 and CDR2 sequences are SGHRS and YFSETQ. V was clipped by 6 bases and J by 12 bases, with 13 bases between them. CDR3 size: 11 residues. The CDR3: CASKSPAGQFF. CDR3 nucleotide sequence: TGCGCCAGCAAGTCCCCGGCGGGGCAGTTCTTC.

V gene TRBV10-3 combines with J gene TRBJ2-7, with D possibly matching TRBD2 (5 bases). Trimming took off 0 bases at V and 6 bases at J, with 21 bases between the two ends. The CDR3 length is 17 residues. Germline loops: CDR1 ENHRY, CDR2 SYGVKD. For the CDR3, the DNA is TGTGCCATCAGTGAGTCCCTGTTATTCGGGGAGCCGGGCGAGCAGTACTTC. Its translation is CAISESLLFGEPGEQYF.

This clonotype was recorded many times. The chain couples TRBV27 to TRBJ2-3; 12 bases align to TRBD2. Germline V gene data show CDR1 as MNHEY and CDR2 as SMNVEV (reference sequence). The CDR3 totals 16 residues. The trim removed 4 bases at V and 1 base at J, leaving 3 bases unmatched. The CDR3: CASSSLAGGGTDTQYF. The CDR3 DNA reads TGTGCCAGCAGTTCGCTAGCGGGAGGGGGCACAGATACGCAGTATTTT.

At least ten counts were recorded for this clonotype. The genes are TRBV6-2 or TRBV6-3 and TRBJ2-7; D unresolved. CDR3 size: 16 residues. Deletions cut 2 bases from V and 3 bases from J, with 17 bases between. Germline CDR1 is MNHEY and CDR2 is SVGEGT. The CDR3 is CASSYPPGRVGYEQYF. The CDR3, as DNA: TGTGCCAGCAGTTACCCTCCCGGTAGGGTGGGCTACGAGCAGTACTTC.

This clonotype was seen repeatedly, ten times or more. This chain connects TRBV30 to TRBJ1-5, with D possibly matching TRBD1 (5 bases). The V end was cut by 2 bases, the J end by 6 bases, with 11 bases between. The CDR3 sequence is 13 residues long. Germline V gene data show CDR1 as GTSNPN and CDR2 as SVGIG (reference sequence). CDR3 sequence reads: CAWSSGSSQPQHF. The CDR3 DNA follows: TGTGCCTGGAGTTCAGGGTCAAGTCAGCCCCAGCATTTT.

With regard to this clonotype: This may be a read error: a much more frequent sequence differs by one nucleotide. The rearrangement uses TRBV6-5 and TRBJ2-1; no clear D. The CDR3 runs 13 residues. CDR1 MNHEY and CDR2 SVGAGI come from the germline V gene. V was trimmed by 7 bases and J by 7 bases, leaving 14 bases between them. The DNA of the CDR3 is TGTGCCAGCACTTATCCCGGTGGGAATGAGCAGTTCTTC. Translated, it gives CASTYPGGNEQFF.

Worth noting for this clonotype: It may be a read error: a sequence one base away is much more abundant. The chain is built from TRBV11-2 and TRBJ2-1; D remains unclear. Looked up from germline, CDR1 is SGHAT and CDR2 is FQNNGV. The CDR3 is 16 amino acids. The CDR3, as DNA: TGTGCCAGCACCAAAAGGCCTAAGGGCTCCCACAATGAGCAGTTCTTC. Its translation is CASTKRPKGSHNEQFF. Complete variable domain (other parts from reference TRBV11-2 and TRBJ2-1): EAGVAQSPRYKIIEKRQSVAFWCNPISGHATLYWYQQILGQGPKLLIQFQNNGVVDDSQLPKDRFSAERLKGVDSTLKIQPAKLEDSAVYLCASTKRPKGSHNEQFFGPGTRLTVL.

The rearrangement links TRBV19 to TRBJ2-1; TRBD1 aligns across 7 bases. The CDR3 totals 15 residues. Losses at the gene ends were 8 bases for V and 2 bases for J; bases not matched to a gene: 9. Germline V gives CDR1 LNHDA, CDR2 SQIVND (reference sequence). CDR3 DNA sequence: TGTGCCAGTTCCCTACAGGGGCGGACCTACAATGAGCAGTTCTTC. It translates to CASSLQGRTYNEQFF.

This clonotype was counted ten times or more. The V and J genes are TRBV5-1 and TRBJ2-7; TRBD1 agrees at 8 bases. V gave up 0 bases and J gave up 3 bases; unmatched junction bases: 5. Germline V gives CDR1 SGHRS, CDR2 YFSETQ. The CDR3 extends over 15 amino acids. The CDR3 sequence: CASSLASGQGYEQYF. CDR3 bases: TGCGCCAGCAGCTTGGCGTCTGGACAGGGCTACGAGCAGTACTTC.

In its sample, this clonotype was seen many times. CDR3 nucleotide sequence: TGCAGCGTGGCCCGGACTAGCGGGAGGGTATCCTACAATGAGCAGTTCTTC. Translating it yields CSVARTSGRVSYNEQFF. V and J are TRBV29-1 and TRBJ2-1; 15 bases map to TRBD2. Germline V CDR1 and CDR2: SQVTM, ANQGSEA. The trim removed 6 bases at V and 1 base at J, leaving 7 bases unmatched. The CDR3 has 17 amino acids.

This chain joins TRBV27 and TRBJ1-3; maybe TRBD1 (5 bases). V was cut by 5 bases and J by 0 bases, with 14 bases left in between. The CDR3 length is 16 residues. The germline V gene encodes CDR1 MNHEY and CDR2 SMNVEV (reference sequence). CDR3 amino acids: CASSPGARISGNTIYF. CDR3 coding DNA: TGTGCCAGCAGTCCTGGGGCCAGAATCTCTGGAAACACCATATATTTT.

The chain is built from TRBV5-1 and TRBJ2-2; D is possibly TRBD2 (5 bases). Between the trimmed V and J ends, which lost 0 bases and 4 bases, there was a span of 13 bases. The CDR3 extends over 16 amino acids. Germline CDR1 is SGHRS and CDR2 is YFSETQ. CDR3 bases: TGCGCCAGCAGCTTGGAACCGAACCGGGGCACCGGGGAGCTGTTTTTT. Amino acids: CASSLEPNRGTGELFF.

The chain employs TRBV7-9 and TRBJ1-2; TRBD1 aligns across 9 bases. Germline V CDR1 and CDR2: SEHNR, FQNEAQ (reference sequence). V shed 6 bases and J 3 bases; nucleotides not matched to a gene: 14. The CDR3 sequence is 17 residues long. CDR3 in DNA: TGTGCCAGCAGTTCTTTTAAGGACCGGGACAGGGACTATGGCTACACCTTC. This sequence encodes CASSSFKDRDRDYGYTF.